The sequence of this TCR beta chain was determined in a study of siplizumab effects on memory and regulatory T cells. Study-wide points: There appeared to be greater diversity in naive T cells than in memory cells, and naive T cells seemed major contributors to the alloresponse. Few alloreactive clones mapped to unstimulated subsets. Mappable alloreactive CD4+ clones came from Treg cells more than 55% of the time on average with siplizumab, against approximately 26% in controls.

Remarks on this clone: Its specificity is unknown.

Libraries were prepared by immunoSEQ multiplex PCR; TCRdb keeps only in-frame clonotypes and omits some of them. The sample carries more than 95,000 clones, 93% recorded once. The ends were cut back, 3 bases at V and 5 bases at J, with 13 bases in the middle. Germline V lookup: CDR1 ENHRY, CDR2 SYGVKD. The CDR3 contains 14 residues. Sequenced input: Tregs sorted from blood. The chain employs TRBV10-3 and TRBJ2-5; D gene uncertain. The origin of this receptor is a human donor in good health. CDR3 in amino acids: CAISEFELGETQYF. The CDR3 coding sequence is TGTGCCATCAGTGAATTTGAGCTCGGGGAGACCCAGTACTTC.